This TCR beta chain is from a study of blood T cell repertoires in COVID-19. Original handling: Cell counts per sample came from amplifying reference gene primers. Repertoires were generated with immunoSEQ multiplex PCR, while TCRdb's copy carries only in-frame clones and drops some. V and J calls and clone size follow that table, whereas D and trimming were derived from the DNA. Here the sample spans about 210,000 clones, 82% being singletons. CDR1 SNHLY and CDR2 FYNNEI come from the germline V gene. The CDR3 loop spans 15 amino acids. The germline V and J ends were trimmed by 1 base and 3 bases, with 10 bases remaining between them.

The genes are TRBV2 and TRBJ1-5; the D gene is possibly TRBD1 (5 bases). Sequencing was performed on peripheral blood. This clonotype was sampled from a woman in her sixties or seventies with COVID-19, enrolled during active disease. The chain's CDR3 is CASSEGQLFNQPQHF. The CDR3 DNA reads as TGTGCCAGCAGTGAAGGACAGCTATTCAATCAGCCCCAGCATTTT.